This T cell receptor (beta chain) comes out of a study of T cells in Graves' hyperthyroidism and ophthalmopathy. Researchers amplified the TCR beta CDR3 regions from RNA transcripts. First-round RT-PCR with HTBI primers amplified the TCR CDR3 region. TCRdb independently ran MiXCR on the multiplex PCR reads; one entry per CDR3 protein. The sample yields a few hundred thousand distinct CDR3 sequences, around 21% seen once. Patients were aged 18 to 65, had disease duration under 2 months, and had newly diagnosed hyperthyroidism. Diagnosis rested on symptoms, serum thyroxine and TRAb, thyroid ultrasound, and orbital computed tomography. V gave up 2 bases and J gave up 4 bases, with 9 bases separating them. The length of the CDR3 is 14 residues. This clonotype was recorded many times.

Sequenced input: blood. The TCR was taken from a man younger than 35 with Graves' hyperthyroidism. The chain recombines TRBV12-3 or TRBV12-4 with TRBJ1-5, with no clear D. The CDR3 spells CASSLNSFNQPQHF. The CDR3 nucleotides read TGTGCCAGCAGTTTAAACAGCTTTAATCAGCCCCAGCATTTT.